The subject of this entry is one T cell receptor beta chain. Per the authors' pipeline: Scientists estimated how many nucleated cells there were by amplifying reference gene primers. Here immunoSEQ multiplex PCR was the method, and the copy in TCRdb shows in-frame clones only, minus some. V, J and clone size derive from that table, while D and trimming were established from the DNA sequence. The sample shows 55,000 to 75,000 clones, about three quarters of them seen only once. Trimming left V 3 bases short and J 2 bases short, with 5 bases between. CDR3 length: 13 residues. Germline-derived CDR1 and CDR2 are SGHTS and YDEGEE. The sample originates from a study of blood T cell repertoires in COVID-19. Study summary: Italy, Spain and the United States were the sources of the convalescent and acute COVID-19 samples. PBMCs, B-cell-depleted T cells, or T cells provided the cDNA or gDNA that made up the material.

The genes are TRBV5-8 and TRBJ2-2; D not resolved. The clonotype comes from a human donor in a cohort sampled during active COVID-19. The material sequenced was peripheral blood. CDR3 in DNA: TGTGCCAGCAGCTCCCAAAACACCGGGGAGCTGTTTTTT. This codes for CASSSQNTGELFF.